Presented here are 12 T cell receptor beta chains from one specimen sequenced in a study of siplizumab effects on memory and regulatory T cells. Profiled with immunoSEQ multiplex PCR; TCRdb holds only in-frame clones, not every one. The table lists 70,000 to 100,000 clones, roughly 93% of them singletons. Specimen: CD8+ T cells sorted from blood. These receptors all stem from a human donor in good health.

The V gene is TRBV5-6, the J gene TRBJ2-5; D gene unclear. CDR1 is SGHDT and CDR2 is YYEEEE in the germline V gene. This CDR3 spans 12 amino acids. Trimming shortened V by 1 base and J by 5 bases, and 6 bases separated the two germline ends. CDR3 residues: CASSLLGETQYF. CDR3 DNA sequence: TGTGCCAGCAGCTTGCTAGGGGAGACCCAGTACTTC.

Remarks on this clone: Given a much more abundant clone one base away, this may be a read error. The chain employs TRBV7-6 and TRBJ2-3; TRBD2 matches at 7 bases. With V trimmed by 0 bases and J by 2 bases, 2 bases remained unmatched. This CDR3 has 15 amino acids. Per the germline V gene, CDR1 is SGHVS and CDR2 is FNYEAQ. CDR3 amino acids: CASSLAGGTTDTQYF. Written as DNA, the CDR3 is TGTGCCAGCAGCTTAGCGGGGGGGACCACAGATACGCAGTATTTT.

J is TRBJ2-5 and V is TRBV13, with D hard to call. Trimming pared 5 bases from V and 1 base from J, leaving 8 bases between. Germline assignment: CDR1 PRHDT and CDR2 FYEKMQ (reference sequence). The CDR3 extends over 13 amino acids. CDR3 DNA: TGTGCCAGCAGCCTATCGGGCCAAGAGACCCAGTACTTC. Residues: CASSLSGQETQYF.

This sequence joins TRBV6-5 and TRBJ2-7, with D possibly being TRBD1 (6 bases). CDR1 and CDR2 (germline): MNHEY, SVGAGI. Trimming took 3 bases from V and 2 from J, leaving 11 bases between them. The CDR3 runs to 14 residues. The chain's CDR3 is CASSYSDRTYEQYF. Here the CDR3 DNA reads TGTGCCAGCAGTTATTCCGACAGGACCTACGAGCAGTACTTC.

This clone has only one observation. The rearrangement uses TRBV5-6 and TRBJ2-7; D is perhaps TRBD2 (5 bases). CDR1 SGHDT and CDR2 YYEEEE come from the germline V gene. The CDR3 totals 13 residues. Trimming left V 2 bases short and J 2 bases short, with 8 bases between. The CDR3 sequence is CASSLGLTYEQYF. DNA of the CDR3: TGTGCCAGCAGCTTAGGACTGACCTACGAGCAGTACTTC.

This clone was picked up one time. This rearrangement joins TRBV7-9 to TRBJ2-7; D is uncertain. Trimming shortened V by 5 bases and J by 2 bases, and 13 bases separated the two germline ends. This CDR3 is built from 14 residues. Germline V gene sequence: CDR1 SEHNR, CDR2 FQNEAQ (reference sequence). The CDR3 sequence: CASSQLDQAYEQYF. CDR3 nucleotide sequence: TGTGCCAGCAGCCAATTGGACCAGGCCTACGAGCAGTACTTC.

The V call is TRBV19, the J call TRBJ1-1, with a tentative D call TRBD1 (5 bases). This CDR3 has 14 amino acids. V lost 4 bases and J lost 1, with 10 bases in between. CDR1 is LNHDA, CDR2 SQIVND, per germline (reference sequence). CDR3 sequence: CASSTQGPNTEAFF. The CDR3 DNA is TGTGCCAGTAGTACCCAGGGACCGAACACTGAAGCTTTCTTT. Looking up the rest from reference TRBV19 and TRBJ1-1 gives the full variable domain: DGGITQSPKYLFRKEGQNVTLSCEQNLNHDAMYWYRQDPGQGLRLIYYSQIVNDFQKGDIAEGYSVSREKKESFPLTVTSAQKNPTAFYLCASSTQGPNTEAFFGQGTRLTVV.

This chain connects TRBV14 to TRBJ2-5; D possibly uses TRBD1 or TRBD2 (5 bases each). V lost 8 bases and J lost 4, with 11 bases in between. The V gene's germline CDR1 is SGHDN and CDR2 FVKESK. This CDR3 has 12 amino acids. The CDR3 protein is CASRGPGETQYF. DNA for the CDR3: TGTGCCAGCCGGGGACCCGGAGAGACCCAGTACTTC. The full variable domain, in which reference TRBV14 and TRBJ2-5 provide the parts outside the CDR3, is EAGVTQFPSHSVIEKGQTVTLRCDPISGHDNLYWYRRVMGKEIKFLLHFVKESKQDESGMPNNRFLAERTGGTYSTLKVQPAELEDSGVYFCASRGPGETQYFGPGTRLLVL.

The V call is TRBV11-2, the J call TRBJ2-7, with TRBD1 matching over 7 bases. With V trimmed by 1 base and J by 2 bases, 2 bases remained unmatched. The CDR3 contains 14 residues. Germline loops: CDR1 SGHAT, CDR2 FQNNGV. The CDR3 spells CASSLGDRTYEQYF. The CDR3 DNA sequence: TGTGCCAGCAGCTTAGGGGACAGAACCTACGAGCAGTACTTC.

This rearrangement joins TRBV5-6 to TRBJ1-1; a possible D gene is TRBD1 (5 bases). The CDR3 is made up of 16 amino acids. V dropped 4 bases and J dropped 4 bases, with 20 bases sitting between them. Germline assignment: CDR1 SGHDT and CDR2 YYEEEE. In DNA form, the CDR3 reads TGTGCCAGCAGCAAAATAAGGGAGGGGCGAGTCACTGAAGCTTTCTTT. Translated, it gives CASSKIREGRVTEAFF.

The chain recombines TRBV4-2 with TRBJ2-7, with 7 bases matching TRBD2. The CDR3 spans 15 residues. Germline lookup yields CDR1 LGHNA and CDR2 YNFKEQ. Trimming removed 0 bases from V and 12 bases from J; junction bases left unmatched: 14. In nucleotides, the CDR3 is TGTGCCAGCAGCCAAGATGAAGGGAGGGCAGCGAATCCGTACTTC. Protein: CASSQDEGRAANPYF.

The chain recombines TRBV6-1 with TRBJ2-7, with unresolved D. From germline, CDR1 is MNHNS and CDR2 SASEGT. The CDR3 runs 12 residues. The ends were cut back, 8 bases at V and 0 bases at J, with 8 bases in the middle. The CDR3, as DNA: TGTGCCAGCGGGTTCAACTCCTACGAGCAGTACTTC. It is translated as CASGFNSYEQYF.